The 21 T cell receptor beta chains below come from one sample, sequenced in a study of T cell responses to AZD1222 COVID-19 vaccine. Clones were sequenced by immunoSEQ multiplex PCR, and TCRdb holds only the in-frame ones, with some missing. The sample carries about 180,000 clones, 90% to 95% recorded once. This material consisted of peripheral blood, taken on day 0 of AZD1222 vaccination. All receptors derive from an adult in good health.

The chain has TRBV5-8 and TRBJ2-3, with 7 bases aligning to TRBD1. V shed 2 bases and J 0 bases; nucleotides not matched to a gene: 0. Germline CDR1 is SGHTS and CDR2 is YDEGEE. The CDR3 is 14 residues long. CDR3 sequence: CASSLQGSTDTQYF. The CDR3 DNA sequence: TGTGCCAGCAGCTTACAGGGGAGCACAGATACGCAGTATTTT.

The chain links TRBV11-2 to TRBJ2-7; D might be TRBD2 (5 bases). The CDR3 totals 13 residues. Germline V gene sequence: CDR1 SGHAT, CDR2 FQNNGV. Trimming removed 11 bases from V and 5 bases from J, with 19 bases in between. This CDR3 reads CACRDVGVHEQYF. The CDR3 DNA is TGTGCCTGCCGGGATGTGGGTGTCCACGAGCAGTACTTC.

The CDR3 protein is CASSQDASGGFYNEQFF. CDR3 nucleotides: TGCGCCAGCAGCCAAGATGCGAGCGGGGGGTTTTACAATGAGCAGTTCTTC. The chain recombines TRBV4-1 with TRBJ2-1; 9 bases are a match to TRBD2. Germline assignment: CDR1 MGHRA and CDR2 YSYEKL. Trimming removed 0 bases from V and 4 bases from J; junction bases left unmatched: 7. The CDR3 covers 17 residues.

The chain couples TRBV19 to TRBJ1-1; D is uncertain. Germline values: CDR1 LNHDA, CDR2 SQIVND (reference sequence). The CDR3 runs to 12 residues. V lost 5 bases to trimming and J lost 1 base, with 5 bases between them. CDR3 residues: CASSRSNTEAFF. The CDR3 bases are TGTGCCAGTAGTCGGTCGAACACTGAAGCTTTCTTT.

The chain links TRBV11-2 to TRBJ2-7; D tentatively fits TRBD1 or TRBD2 (8 bases each). Trimming removed 5 bases at V and 0 bases at J, with 20 bases between. CDR3 length: 17 amino acids. Germline assignment: CDR1 SGHAT and CDR2 FQNNGV. In DNA, the CDR3 is TGTGCCAGCAGCCCCGGCGGGGGGACAGGTGTCTCCTACGAGCAGTACTTC. Translation gives CASSPGGGTGVSYEQYF.

J is TRBJ1-5 and V is TRBV19, with TRBD1 as a possible D gene (5 bases). Trimming left V 3 bases short and J 2 bases short, with 11 bases between. CDR3 size: 15 residues. Per the germline V gene, CDR1 is LNHDA and CDR2 is SQIVND (reference sequence). The CDR3 sequence is CASSMSGTGNQPQHF. The CDR3 DNA is TGTGCCAGTAGTATGTCAGGGACGGGCAATCAGCCCCAGCATTTT.

The chain is built from TRBV5-4 and TRBJ2-7; TRBD1 matches 10 bases. The CDR3 contains 15 residues. Germline assignment: CDR1 SGHNT and CDR2 YYREEE (reference sequence). V dropped 4 bases and J dropped 0; count of bases not matched to a gene: 4. The CDR3 here is CASSPDRGVSYEQYF. CDR3 bases: TGTGCCAGCAGCCCGGACAGGGGGGTCTCCTACGAGCAGTACTTC.

The CDR3 is CASSLLPGGTNQPQHF. CDR3 sequence (DNA): TGTGCCAGCAGTTTACTCCCGGGGGGTACCAATCAGCCCCAGCATTTT. The chain combines TRBV28 with TRBJ1-5; D may be TRBD1 (5 bases). Trimming took 2 bases from V and 3 from J, leaving 14 bases between them. The V gene's germline CDR1 is MDHEN and CDR2 SYDVKM. This CDR3 has 16 amino acids.

This clone appeared a few times. The chain has TRBV10-1 and TRBJ1-6, with D unresolved. The germline CDR1 and CDR2 sequences are WNHNN and SYGVQD (reference sequence). V gave up 6 bases and J gave up 6 bases, with 6 bases separating them. CDR3 length equals 12 residues. CDR3 residues: CASSDGNSPLHF. In DNA form, the CDR3 reads TGCGCCAGCAGCGACGGTAATTCACCCCTCCACTTT.

The rearrangement uses TRBV29-1 and TRBJ1-5; D is unresolved. The CDR3 has 12 residues. CDR1 and CDR2 from the germline V gene are SQVTM and ANQGSEA. V gave up 6 bases and J gave up 0 bases, with 6 bases separating them. The CDR3 loop reads CSVRSSNQPQHF. For the CDR3, the DNA is TGCAGCGTCCGGAGTAGCAATCAGCCCCAGCATTTT. Based on the CDR3 plus reference TRBV29-1 and TRBJ1-5, the full variable domain is SAVISQKPSRDICQRGTSLTIQCQVDSQVTMMFWYRQQPGQSLTLIATANQGSEATYESGFVIDKFPISRPNLTFSTLTVSNMSPEDSSIYLCSVRSSNQPQHFGDGTRLSIL.

This clone came up once. The chain has TRBV2 and TRBJ2-1; 10 bases are shared with TRBD2. Per germline, CDR1 SNHLY and CDR2 FYNNEI. This CDR3 has 13 residues. V gave up 7 bases and J gave up 14 bases; unmatched junction bases: 11. The CDR3 reads CASMSGGGEKEFF. The CDR3 region has the DNA TGTGCCAGCATGAGCGGGGGGGGTGAAAAGGAGTTCTTC.

The J gene is TRBJ1-1, the V gene TRBV5-8, with D possibly matching TRBD1 (6 bases). The CDR3 extends over 13 amino acids. Trimming cost V 7 bases and J 5 bases, with 15 bases left between them. Germline V gene data show CDR1 as SGHTS and CDR2 as YDEGEE. In DNA, the CDR3 is TGTGCCAGCCTCAGGGGTACCCCAACTGAAGCTTTCTTT. Its translation: CASLRGTPTEAFF.

This sequence joins TRBV6-5 and TRBJ2-7, with a possible D match to TRBD2 (6 bases). Trimming left V 7 bases short and J 1 base short, with 14 bases between. The CDR3 has 14 amino acids. CDR1 and CDR2 (germline): MNHEY, SVGAGI. Here the CDR3 reads CASTTQTRSYEQYF. CDR3 coding DNA: TGTGCCAGCACGACCCAGACTAGATCCTACGAGCAGTACTTC.

The chain recombines TRBV24-1 with TRBJ1-4; 8 bases are shared with TRBD1. V gave up 4 bases and J gave up 6 bases; unmatched junction bases: 9. Germline V gene lookup returns CDR1 KGHDR and CDR2 SFDVKD. This CDR3 is 16 amino acids long. CDR3 protein: CATSDYTGTGDEKLFF. The CDR3, as DNA: TGTGCCACCAGTGACTATACCGGGACAGGAGATGAAAAACTGTTTTTT.

The chain links TRBV7-6 to TRBJ2-3, with 10 bases aligning to TRBD2. The CDR3 extends over 19 amino acids. V gave up 6 bases and J gave up 2 bases; unmatched junction bases: 17. Germline loops: CDR1 SGHVS, CDR2 FNYEAQ. The DNA of the CDR3 is TGTGCCAGCAGTCTAGAGGCTAGCGGGAGTGGTCGTTACACAGATACGCAGTATTTT. Translation: CASSLEASGSGRYTDTQYF.

The chain couples TRBV12-3 or TRBV12-4 to TRBJ2-1; possibly TRBD2 for D (5 bases). The CDR3 length is 12 residues. V lost 0 bases and J 8 bases, leaving 5 bases between the germline ends. The chain's CDR3 is CASSLAGDEQFF. The CDR3 coding sequence is TGTGCCAGCAGTTTAGCGGGAGATGAGCAGTTCTTC.

This clone was recorded once. The chain employs TRBV6-2 or TRBV6-3 and TRBJ2-2; 9 bases agree with TRBD2. CDR3 size: 15 residues. CDR1 is MNHEY and CDR2 is SVGEGT in the germline V gene. Germline trimming cut 6 bases from V and 0 bases from J; bases unmatched to any gene: 2. The CDR3 here is CASSLAGANTGELFF. The CDR3 DNA follows: TGTGCCAGCAGCTTAGCGGGAGCGAACACCGGGGAGCTGTTTTTT.

CDR3 sequence reads: CAISELRGSGYTF. The CDR3 region has the DNA TGTGCCATCAGTGAGCTCCGGGGGTCTGGCTACACCTTC. The chain employs TRBV10-3 and TRBJ1-2, with a tentative D call TRBD1 (5 bases). This CDR3 comprises 13 residues. Germline CDR1 is ENHRY and CDR2 is SYGVKD. V lost 2 bases to trimming and J lost 7 bases, with 11 bases between them.

This clone was observed once. The J gene is TRBJ2-3, the V gene TRBV23-1, with 7 bases fitting TRBD1. TRBV23-1 counts as an open reading frame of uncertain function. The CDR3 contains 16 residues. Trimming cost V 10 bases and J 0 bases; bases outside gene matches: 13. The CDR3 reads CATTTGTVSSTDTQYF. The CDR3 bases are TGCGCCACAACTACGGGGACAGTTTCTAGCACAGATACGCAGTATTTT.

The chain recombines TRBV5-1 with TRBJ2-1; 11 bases line up with TRBD2. This CDR3 has 15 amino acids. Losses at the gene ends were 6 bases for V and 3 bases for J; bases not matched to a gene: 5. Germline CDR1 is SGHRS and CDR2 is YFSETQ. The CDR3 DNA sequence: TGCGCCAGCAAACCACTAGCGGGAGACTACAATGAGCAGTTCTTC. Translating gives CASKPLAGDYNEQFF.

This chain links TRBV15 with TRBJ1-1, with a tentative D call TRBD1 (5 bases). The germline V gene encodes CDR1 LNHNV and CDR2 YYDKDF (reference sequence). This CDR3 region has 14 residues. Trimming stripped 5 bases from V and 2 bases from J, with 12 bases between. The CDR3 spells CATSPGPRNTEAFF. CDR3 nucleotides: TGTGCCACCAGCCCAGGGCCAAGAAACACTGAAGCTTTCTTT.